Listed here are 23 T cell receptor beta chains from one sample, sequenced in a study of T cells in Graves' hyperthyroidism and ophthalmopathy (dated by TCRdb to the late 2010s). The library was built by means of multiplex PCR. The sequencing machine was an Illumina HiSeq 2000. TCR beta CDR3 regions were amplified from RNA transcripts. The TCR CDR3 was subjected to a first round of RT-PCR using the HTBI primer set and the Qiagen OneStep RT-PCR kit. TCRdb reprocessing: public reads trimmed at Q25 with fastp, clones called with MiXCR, in-frame beta chains kept. Every CDR3 protein is listed once, alongside the most common genes and DNA of its rows. In this sample the table shows about 640,000 distinct CDR3 sequences, approximately 15% of which occur a single time. Approximately 12% of the sample comes from the top ten. Sequencing input: blood. The receptor set was obtained from a woman aged 45-65 years with Graves' ophthalmopathy.

This clonotype occurred many times. The V and J genes are TRBV5-1 and TRBJ2-7, with D uncertain. In germline, CDR1 is SGHRS, CDR2 YFSETQ. V was clipped by 4 bases and J by 2 bases, with 13 bases between them. This CDR3 comprises 14 residues. The DNA for the CDR3 is TGCGCCAGCAGCCGGACGGATTTCACCTACGAGCAGTACTTC. This encodes CASSRTDFTYEQYF.

This clonotype has ten or more counts. The chain links TRBV11-1 to TRBJ2-1; D is possibly TRBD1 (6 bases). Germline CDR1 and CDR2: SGHAT and FQDESV (reference sequence). Trimming stripped 0 bases from V and 10 bases from J, with 10 bases between. CDR3 length equals 13 residues. The CDR3, as DNA: TGTGCCAGCAGCTTAGCTGGGGGCTGGGAGCAGTTCTTC. It encodes CASSLAGGWEQFF. Drawing the rest from reference TRBV11-1 and TRBJ2-1, the complete variable domain is EAEVAQSPRYKITEKSQAVAFWCDPISGHATLYWYRQILGQGPELLVQFQDESVVDDSQLPKDRFSAERLKGVDSTLKIQPAELGDSAMYLCASSLAGGWEQFFGPGTRLTVL.

The chain couples TRBV12-3 or TRBV12-4 to TRBJ2-1; TRBD1 agrees at 9 bases. CDR3 length equals 15 residues. V gave up 6 bases and J gave up 0 bases; unmatched junction bases: 3. As DNA, the CDR3 is TGTGCCAGCAGCGGGACAGGGAACTCCTACAATGAGCAGTTCTTC. It translates to CASSGTGNSYNEQFF.

This clonotype was seen ten or more times. J is TRBJ2-3 and V is TRBV24-1, with 7 bases that match TRBD2. In germline, CDR1 is KGHDR, CDR2 SFDVKD. V dropped 3 bases and J dropped 3; count of bases not matched to a gene: 8. This CDR3 contains 16 residues. CDR3 loop: CATSDEKRDGTDTQYF. The CDR3, as DNA: TGTGCCACCAGTGATGAAAAGCGGGACGGGACAGATACGCAGTATTTT.

This clonotype was seen many times. This chain uses TRBV18 with TRBJ2-3; maybe TRBD1 (5 bases). This CDR3 spans 16 amino acids. Germline V gene data show CDR1 as KGHSH and CDR2 as LQKENI. Trimming took 2 bases from V and 0 from J, leaving 12 bases between them. CDR3 sequence: CASSPRQGRSTDTQYF. The CDR3 coding sequence is TGTGCCAGCTCACCAAGGCAGGGCAGGAGCACAGATACGCAGTATTTT.

For this clonotype: This may be a read error, as it is one base from a much larger clone. J is TRBJ2-7 and V is TRBV28, with 11 bases matching TRBD1. From germline, CDR1 is MDHEN and CDR2 SYDVKM. The CDR3 has 17 amino acids. This CDR3 reads CASNLFAQGTGGREQYF. Written as DNA, the CDR3 is TGTGCCAGCAATTTATTCGCCCAGGGGACAGGGGGGAGAGAGCAGTACTTC.

The chain is built from TRBV9 and TRBJ2-7; D uncertain. CDR3 size: 15 residues. Per germline, CDR1 SGDLS and CDR2 YYNGEE. V dropped 0 bases and J dropped 2 bases, with 12 bases sitting between them. CDR3 amino acids: CASSVESASAYEQYF. The CDR3 nucleotides are TGTGCCAGCAGCGTAGAATCTGCCAGCGCCTACGAGCAGTACTTC.

This clonotype was counted only a few times. The genes are TRBV20-1 and TRBJ2-1; possible D gene TRBD1, 5 bases. V lost 0 bases to trimming and J lost 7 bases, with 34 bases between them. CDR3 size: 21 residues. Germline-derived CDR1 and CDR2 are DFQATT and SNEGSKA (reference sequence). The CDR3 reads CSARDLVAGKTPIRDRNEQFF. As DNA, the CDR3 is TGCAGTGCTAGAGATCTGGTGGCAGGGAAAACTCCAATAAGGGATCGGAATGAGCAGTTCTTC.

At least ten counts were recorded for this clonotype. V usage is TRBV9 and J usage is TRBJ2-3; the match to TRBD2 covers 14 bases. The CDR3 consists of 17 residues. Germline assignment: CDR1 SGDLS and CDR2 YYNGEE. J gave up 7 bases and V 0 bases, and 7 bases lay outside the gene matches. CDR3 sequence reads: CASSVAGTSGSFNTQYF. The DNA of the CDR3 is TGTGCCAGCAGCGTAGCCGGGACTAGCGGGAGCTTCAATACGCAGTATTTT.

In this sample, this clonotype turned up many times. The chain carries TRBV7-2 and TRBJ1-1; D gene unclear. V was shortened by 0 bases and J by 1 base, with 6 bases between the two germline ends. CDR1 and CDR2 from the germline V gene are SGHTA and FQGNSA. This CDR3 region has 14 residues. CDR3 coding DNA: TGTGCCAGCAGCTTAGCGCAGTGGAACACTGAAGCTTTCTTT. It codes for CASSLAQWNTEAFF.

This clonotype was recorded many times. J is TRBJ2-1 and V is TRBV5-8; 8 bases fit TRBD2. Trimming removed 4 bases from V and 5 bases from J; junction bases left unmatched: 2. This CDR3 contains 13 residues. Germline V gene lookup returns CDR1 SGHTS and CDR2 YDEGEE. The DNA of the CDR3 is TGTGCCAGCAGCCCAGCGGGGGACAATGAGCAGTTCTTC. It is translated as CASSPAGDNEQFF.

In its sample, this clonotype was seen a few times. The chain uses TRBV4-3 and TRBJ2-7; 10 bases match TRBD2. This CDR3 comprises 14 residues. Losses at the gene ends were 5 bases for V and 3 bases for J; bases not matched to a gene: 4. CDR1 and CDR2 from the germline V gene are LGHNA and YSLEER. The CDR3 DNA is TGCGCCAGCAGCGCCCGGACTAGCGGCTACGAGCAGTACTTC. Translated: CASSARTSGYEQYF.

This clonotype was found many times. This rearrangement joins TRBV7-9 to TRBJ1-4; weak D call: TRBD1 (6 bases). This CDR3 has 17 residues. V was trimmed by 6 bases and J by 0 bases, leaving 17 bases between them. In germline, CDR1 is SEHNR, CDR2 FQNEAQ (reference sequence). The CDR3 DNA sequence: TGTGCCAGCAGGCAGGGGCAGGCGGGGACAACTAATGAAAAACTGTTTTTT. It codes for CASRQGQAGTTNEKLFF.

This sequence joins TRBV5-5 and TRBJ2-1; 12 bases map to TRBD2. The germline V gene encodes CDR1 SGHKS and CDR2 YYEKEE (reference sequence). Trimming cost V 4 bases and J 10 bases; bases outside gene matches: 6. The length of the CDR3 is 14 residues. CDR3: CASSPWTSGTEQFF. The CDR3 DNA is TGTGCCAGCAGCCCATGGACTAGCGGGACGGAGCAGTTCTTC. The entire variable domain, with the rest obtained from reference TRBV5-5 and TRBJ2-1, is as follows: DAGVTQSPTHLIKTRGQQVTLRCSPISGHKSVSWYQQVLGQGPQFIFQYYEKEERGRGNFPDRFSARQFPNYSSELNVNALLLGDSALYLCASSPWTSGTEQFFGPGTRLTVL.

This clonotype occurred many times. The genes are TRBV30 and TRBJ2-7; 9 bases fit TRBD2. Per germline, CDR1 GTSNPN and CDR2 SVGIG (reference sequence). J lost 3 bases, V lost 4 bases, and 4 bases had no gene match. This CDR3 region has 13 residues. CDR3 bases: TGTGCCTGGAAAAATAGCGGGAGCTACGAGCAGTACTTC. It encodes CAWKNSGSYEQYF.

Ten or more counts support this clonotype. The V gene is TRBV2, the J gene TRBJ2-2, with 12 bases aligning to TRBD1. CDR3 length: 17 residues. Germline assignment: CDR1 SNHLY and CDR2 FYNNEI. The trim removed 9 bases at V and 4 bases at J, leaving 12 bases unmatched. In DNA, the CDR3 is TGTGCCAGTAAAGGGACAGGGGGCGTTTTTATCACCGGGGAGCTGTTTTTT. This encodes CASKGTGGVFITGELFF.

This clonotype was seen at least ten times. This chain links TRBV19 with TRBJ2-1; D is perhaps TRBD1 (5 bases). CDR1 and CDR2 (germline): LNHDA, SQIVND (reference sequence). V shed 2 bases and J shed 8 bases, with 10 bases lying between them. There are 13 residues in the CDR3. DNA of the CDR3: TGTGCCAGTAGTATACAGGGTTTGCATGAGCAGTTCTTC. Protein product: CASSIQGLHEQFF.

This chain uses TRBV20-1 with TRBJ2-1; possibly TRBD2 for D (6 bases). This CDR3 region has 17 residues. Trimming removed 1 base at V and 0 bases at J, with 16 bases between. Germline CDR1 DFQATT, CDR2 SNEGSKA (reference sequence). CDR3 DNA: TGCAGTGCTAGAGCCGGTGGGGTCGGGAGCTCCTACAATGAGCAGTTCTTC. Translated, it gives CSARAGGVGSSYNEQFF.

This clonotype was recorded many times. The rearrangement uses TRBV30 and TRBJ2-5; D perhaps matches TRBD2 (5 bases). The CDR3 spans 13 residues. CDR1 GTSNPN and CDR2 SVGIG come from the germline V gene (reference sequence). V lost 4 bases and J 4 bases, leaving 13 bases between the germline ends. The CDR3 sequence: CAWTLGGGETQYF. For the CDR3, the DNA is TGTGCCTGGACTCTCGGAGGTGGAGAGACCCAGTACTTC.

This clonotype was detected ten times or more. The chain employs TRBV7-2 and TRBJ2-1, with D possibly matching TRBD2 (6 bases). The CDR3 extends over 15 amino acids. Deletions cut 3 bases from V and 4 bases from J, with 13 bases between. CDR1 is SGHTA, CDR2 FQGNSA, per germline. Here the CDR3 reads CASSLGSGLYNEQFF. The CDR3 DNA reads TGTGCCAGCAGCTTGGGTTCGGGACTGTACAATGAGCAGTTCTTC.

This clonotype was detected only a few times. The J gene is TRBJ2-7, the V gene TRBV10-3; D is possibly TRBD2 (6 bases). Trimming removed 4 bases from V and 6 bases from J, with 16 bases in between. This CDR3 is 14 amino acids long. In germline, CDR1 is ENHRY, CDR2 SYGVKD. CDR3 protein: CAISVRLDLPEQYF. The CDR3 nucleotides are TGTGCCATCAGTGTCAGACTAGATCTTCCCGAGCAGTACTTC.

This clonotype occurred many times. In nucleotides, the CDR3 is TGTGCCAGCAGCTTAGGGACAGGGGGCGTTGGGGCCAACGTCCTGACTTTC. Translating it yields CASSLGTGGVGANVLTF. The chain joins TRBV7-9 to TRBJ2-6; 11 bases are a match to TRBD1. The CDR3 is 17 residues long. Germline V lookup: CDR1 SEHNR, CDR2 FQNEAQ (reference sequence). Trimming removed 1 base from V and 3 bases from J; junction bases left unmatched: 2.

The rearrangement uses TRBV7-9 and TRBJ2-1; D call uncertain. Germline CDR1 reads SEHNR; CDR2 reads FQNEAQ (reference sequence). Between the trimmed V and J ends, which lost 2 bases and 13 bases, there was a span of 15 bases. This CDR3 contains 13 residues. CDR3 region: CASSLNIGTEQFF. The DNA of the CDR3 is TGTGCCAGCAGCTTAAATATTGGCACAGAACAGTTCTTC.